This TCR beta chain was found in a study of CXCR3-negative and CXCR3-positive naive CD8 T cells. The CDR3 extends over 13 amino acids. Germline V gene lookup returns CDR1 MNHEY and CDR2 SVGAGI. The libraries of TRB cDNA were prepared using 5' RACE with UMI labels. No DNA is given; TCRdb re-called the 5' RACE reads and lists each CDR3 protein once. This table lists 50,000 to 75,000 distinct CDR3 sequences. Sequencing was carried out using naive CXCR3- CD8+ T cells from blood. Subset meaning: CD45RO-CCR7+CD27+CD95- naive CD8+ T cells lacking CXCR3 (TNR3-). The chain links TRBV6-5 to TRBJ2-3; TCRdb returns TRBD1, unconfirmable since there is no DNA. The clonotype originates from a human donor in good health. Some clones in this sample may be carry-over from other donors' samples. CDR3 sequence reads: CASSYGTTDTQYF.